This T cell receptor (beta chain) was captured by sequencing in a study of cytomegalovirus exposure and HLA in healthy donors. Study observations and caveats: Certain sequence variants were highly shared and formed a cluster, and this cluster was likely a sequencing artifact. Reports indicated that the classifier achieved high specificity and sensitivity in diagnosing cytomegalovirus status.

This clone was observed at least ten times. The antigen remains unidentified. The CDR3 sequence is 17 residues long. CDR1 MGHRA and CDR2 YSYEKL come from the germline V gene. The trim removed 4 bases at V and 0 bases at J, leaving 4 bases unmatched. 13 Jbeta primers and 60 Vbeta primers were used for the PCR. TCRdb's copy holds only in-frame clones and misses some; the assay was immunoSEQ multiplex PCR. The sample has 150,000 to 200,000 clones; about 12% are singletons. The V call is TRBV4-1, the J call TRBJ1-6, with 9 bases that match TRBD1. Sequencing input: PBMCs. This receptor was taken from a man between 50 and 59 years old in good health and CMV-seropositive. The CDR3 DNA reads as TGCGCCAGCAGCCCGGACAGGGGCCGCTCCTATAATTCACCCCTCCACTTT. Translated: CASSPDRGRSYNSPLHF.